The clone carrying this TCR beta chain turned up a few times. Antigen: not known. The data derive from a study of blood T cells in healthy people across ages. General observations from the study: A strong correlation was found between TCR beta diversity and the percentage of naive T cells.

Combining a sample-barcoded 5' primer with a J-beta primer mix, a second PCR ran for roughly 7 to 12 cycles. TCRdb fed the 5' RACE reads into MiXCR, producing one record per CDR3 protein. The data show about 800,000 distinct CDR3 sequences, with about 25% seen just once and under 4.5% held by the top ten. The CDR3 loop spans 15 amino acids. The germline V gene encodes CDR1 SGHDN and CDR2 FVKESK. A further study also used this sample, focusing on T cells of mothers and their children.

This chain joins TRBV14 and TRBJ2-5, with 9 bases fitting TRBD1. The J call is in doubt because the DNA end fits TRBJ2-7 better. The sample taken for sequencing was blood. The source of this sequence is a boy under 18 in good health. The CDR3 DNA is TGTGCCAGCAGCCACTCTACGGACAGGGGATACGAGCAGTACTTC. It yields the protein CASSHSTDRGYEQYF.